The next 21 T cell receptor beta chains were all read from a single sample in a study of T cell responses to AZD1222 COVID-19 vaccine. Profiled with immunoSEQ multiplex PCR; TCRdb holds only in-frame clones, not every one. The top ten hold under 3.5% of the sample, which has about 190,000 clones, about nine tenths seen once. The sample here was peripheral blood, taken on day 0 of MenACWY control vaccination. The receptors were sampled from an adult in good health.

The chain combines TRBV21-1 with TRBJ2-2; the D segment call TRBD1 is taken from the table without a DNA check. TRBV21-1 corresponds to a pseudogene. The CDR3 spans 19 residues. As DNA, the CDR3 is TGTGCCAGCAGCAACCTTGGACAGGGGGTACTAGCGTCGCACCGGGGAGCTGTTTTT. Its translation: CASSNLGQGVLASHRGAVF.

This chain joins TRBV7-2 and TRBJ1-5; TRBD1 agrees at 8 bases. After removal of 3 bases from V and 10 bases from J, the junction contained 14 bases not matched to a gene. The CDR3 is 16 residues long. CDR1 is SGHTA, CDR2 FQGNSA, per germline. The CDR3 DNA reads as TGTGCCAGCAGCTTGGCCTCCGGGACAGGTGCCGGCCCCCAGCATTTT. This translates into CASSLASGTGAGPQHF.

This clone was seen a single time. The V gene is TRBV5-4, the J gene TRBJ2-1; D perhaps matches TRBD2 (6 bases). V was trimmed by 5 bases and J by 4 bases, leaving 13 bases between them. The CDR3 consists of 14 residues. Per the germline V gene, CDR1 is SGHNT and CDR2 is YYREEE (reference sequence). CDR3 loop: CASRAGTLYNEQFF. CDR3 DNA: TGTGCCAGCAGGGCCGGGACTTTGTACAATGAGCAGTTCTTC. The complete variable domain, with remaining parts taken from reference TRBV5-4 and TRBJ2-1, reads ETGVTQSPTHLIKTRGQQVTLRCSSQSGHNTVSWYQQALGQGPQFIFQYYREEENGRGNFPPRFSGLQFPNYSSELNVNALELDDSALYLCASRAGTLYNEQFFGPGTRLTVL.

The rearrangement uses TRBV11-2 and TRBJ2-7, with TRBD1 identical over 8 bases. Germline loops: CDR1 SGHAT, CDR2 FQNNGV. This CDR3 contains 15 residues. The ends lost 5 bases at V and 2 bases at J; junction bases unmatched: 8. For the CDR3, the DNA is TGTGCCAGCAGCGGTCGGGACAGGCACACCTACGAGCAGTACTTC. Protein sequence: CASSGRDRHTYEQYF.

The V and J genes are TRBV28 and TRBJ2-2, with 12 bases matching TRBD1. Trimming at V came to 8 bases and at J to 1 base, leaving 11 bases not matched to a gene. The CDR3 runs to 18 residues. The germline gives CDR1 MDHEN, CDR2 SYDVKM. The CDR3 DNA follows: TGTGCCAGCGGGTCCGGGACAGGGGGCATTGGGAACACCGGGGAGCTGTTTTTT. Its translation is CASGSGTGGIGNTGELFF.

The CDR3 DNA reads TGTGCCAGTAGTATGCCAGGTGCCGTCTATGGCTACACCTTC. This codes for CASSMPGAVYGYTF. The rearrangement links TRBV19 to TRBJ1-2, with D unresolved. The ends were cut back, 3 bases at V and 4 bases at J, with 12 bases in the middle. This CDR3 is 14 amino acids long. Germline CDR1 and CDR2: LNHDA and SQIVND (reference sequence).

The V and J genes are TRBV7-8 and TRBJ1-5; weak D call: TRBD1 (6 bases). Germline lookup yields CDR1 SGHVS and CDR2 FQNEAQ. Trimming took off 4 bases at V and 5 bases at J, with 12 bases between the two ends. The CDR3 has 14 residues. CDR3: CASSSGRGHQPQHF. The CDR3 DNA reads TGTGCCAGCAGCTCAGGCAGGGGCCATCAGCCCCAGCATTTT.

The chain carries TRBV7-3 and TRBJ1-2; D gene unclear. The CDR3 is made up of 13 amino acids. Trimming pared 5 bases from V and 1 base from J, leaving 8 bases between. CDR1 is SGHTA and CDR2 is FQGTGA in the germline V gene. Written as DNA, the CDR3 is TGTGCCAGCAGCCGGGAAAATAACTATGGCTACACCTTC. Its protein is CASSRENNYGYTF. Full variable domain (remainder filled in from reference TRBV7-3 and TRBJ1-2): GAGVSQTPSNKVTEKGKYVELRCDPISGHTALYWYRQSLGQGPEFLIYFQGTGAADDSGLPNDRFFAVRPEGSVSTLKIQRTERGDSAVYLCASSRENNYGYTFGSGTRLTVV.

The V and J genes are TRBV28 and TRBJ1-2, with D possibly TRBD1 on 6 matching bases. The CDR3 is 13 amino acids. Germline values: CDR1 MDHEN, CDR2 SYDVKM. Trimming cost V 4 bases and J 6 bases, with 12 bases left between them. CDR3 coding DNA: TGTGCCAGCAGTTCATCCGACAGGAATGGCTACACCTTC. It translates to CASSSSDRNGYTF.

The genes are TRBV5-4 and TRBJ1-6; the D gene is possibly TRBD1 (5 bases). Germline CDR1 and CDR2: SGHNT and YYREEE (reference sequence). The ends were cut back, 6 bases at V and 6 bases at J, with 16 bases in the middle. The CDR3 runs to 15 residues. The CDR3 spells CASTQGGGLNSPLHF. The CDR3 DNA is TGTGCCAGCACCCAGGGCGGCGGTCTTAATTCACCCCTCCACTTT.

The chain has TRBV4-3 and TRBJ1-6, with D hard to call. CDR3 size: 16 residues. The germline V and J ends were trimmed by 0 bases and 6 bases, with 12 bases remaining between them. The germline CDR1 and CDR2 sequences are LGHNA and YSLEER. This CDR3 is CASSQDRRSINSPLHF. The CDR3 DNA follows: TGCGCCAGCAGCCAAGATAGGCGATCCATTAATTCACCCCTCCACTTT.

The chain links TRBV5-4 to TRBJ2-7; D may be TRBD2 (7 bases). The germline V gene has CDR1 SGHNT and CDR2 YYREEE (reference sequence). This CDR3 region has 15 residues. Trimming stripped 0 bases from V and 4 bases from J, with 14 bases between. The DNA of the CDR3 is TGTGCCAGCAGCTTGGCACGGGGGGCCGTTTACGAGCAGTACTTC. This sequence encodes CASSLARGAVYEQYF.

The CDR3 bases are TGTGCCAGCTCAGATAGGGGGAGCTCCTACAATGAGCAGTTCTTC. This translates into CASSDRGSSYNEQFF. The chain is built from TRBV18 and TRBJ2-1; maybe TRBD1 (6 bases). Deletions cut 5 bases from V and 0 bases from J, with 11 bases between. Germline V CDR1 and CDR2: KGHSH, LQKENI. The CDR3 consists of 15 residues.

A few counts support this clone. This chain uses TRBV30 with TRBJ2-1; the D call may be TRBD1 or TRBD2 (6 bases each). Trimming stripped 3 bases from V and 12 bases from J, with 24 bases between. CDR1 GTSNPN and CDR2 SVGIG come from the germline V gene (reference sequence). The CDR3 has 15 residues. The CDR3 sequence is CAWRWGDGGLIPQFF. The CDR3 bases are TGTGCCTGGAGATGGGGGGACGGGGGCTTGATACCGCAGTTCTTC.

J is TRBJ1-5 and V is TRBV2; no clear D gene. Trimming shortened V by 2 bases and J by 1 base, and 6 bases separated the two germline ends. The germline CDR1 and CDR2 sequences are SNHLY and FYNNEI. The CDR3 runs 14 residues. In nucleotides, the CDR3 is TGTGCCAGCAGTGAACTCCAGAGCAATCAGCCCCAGCATTTT. It codes for CASSELQSNQPQHF.

This clone was counted a single time. The gene calls are TRBV4-1 and TRBJ1-4; 7 bases align to TRBD1. From germline, CDR1 is MGHRA and CDR2 YSYEKL. The CDR3 contains 15 residues. V trimming: 6 bases; J trimming: 4 bases; junction bases outside the gene matches: 8. In DNA, the CDR3 is TGCGCCAGCAGAAAAATCAGGGGGATTAATGAAAAACTGTTTTTT. Its translation: CASRKIRGINEKLFF.

This clone appeared once. The chain carries TRBV18 and TRBJ2-1, with 7 bases fitting TRBD1. The germline gives CDR1 KGHSH, CDR2 LQKENI. This CDR3 comprises 14 residues. V was pared by 8 bases and J by 5 bases, with 9 bases of the junction left unmatched. CDR3 DNA sequence: TGTGCCAGCCAAGGACAGGCGGGTAACAATGAGCAGTTCTTC. This translates into CASQGQAGNNEQFF.

V usage is TRBV19 and J usage is TRBJ2-1, with D perhaps matching TRBD1 or TRBD2 (5 bases each). The CDR3 is made up of 12 amino acids. The V gene's germline CDR1 is LNHDA and CDR2 SQIVND (reference sequence). V lost 8 bases and J 7 bases, leaving 12 bases between the germline ends. The CDR3 DNA follows: TGTGCCAGTGGGGTCGGGGCAAATGAGCAGTTCTTC. Its protein product is CASGVGANEQFF.

This clone has a handful of counts. The chain is built from TRBV5-1 and TRBJ1-2; 10 nucleotides line up with TRBD1. J lost 3 bases, V lost 4 bases, and 3 bases had no gene match. Germline CDR1 reads SGHRS; CDR2 reads YFSETQ. The CDR3 runs to 14 residues. CDR3 in amino acids: CASSRTGGDYGYTF. The CDR3, as DNA: TGCGCCAGCAGCAGGACAGGGGGAGACTATGGCTACACCTTC.

This clone has a single count. The chain recombines TRBV9 with TRBJ2-1, with 7 bases that match TRBD2. This CDR3 has 15 amino acids. The V segment lost 4 bases and the J segment 7 bases; nucleotides outside the gene matches: 11. Germline lookup yields CDR1 SGDLS and CDR2 YYNGEE. CDR3 nucleotides: TGTGCCAGCAGCCCCGGGGGGAGTCCGGGAAATGAGCAGTTCTTC. Its protein product is CASSPGGSPGNEQFF.

This chain uses TRBV6-1 with TRBJ2-7; a weak D match, TRBD2 (5 bases). Trimming removed 2 bases at V and 0 bases at J, with 8 bases between. The CDR3 runs to 14 residues. Per the germline V gene, CDR1 is MNHNS and CDR2 is SASEGT. CDR3 protein: CASSESGSSYEQYF. In nucleotides, the CDR3 is TGTGCCAGCAGTGAAAGTGGGAGCTCCTACGAGCAGTACTTC.